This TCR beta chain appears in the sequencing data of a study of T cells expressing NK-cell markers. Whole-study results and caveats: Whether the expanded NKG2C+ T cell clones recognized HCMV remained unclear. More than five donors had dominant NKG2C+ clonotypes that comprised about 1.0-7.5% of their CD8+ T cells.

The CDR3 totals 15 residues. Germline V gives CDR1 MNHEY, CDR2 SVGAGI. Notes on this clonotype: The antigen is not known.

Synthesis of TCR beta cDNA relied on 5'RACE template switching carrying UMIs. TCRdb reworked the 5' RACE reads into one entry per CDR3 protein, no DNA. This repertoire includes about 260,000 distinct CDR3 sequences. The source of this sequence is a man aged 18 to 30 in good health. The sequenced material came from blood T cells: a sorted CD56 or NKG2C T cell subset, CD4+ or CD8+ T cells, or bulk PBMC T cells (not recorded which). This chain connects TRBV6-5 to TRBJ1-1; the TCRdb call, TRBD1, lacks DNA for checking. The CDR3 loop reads CASSYSNRGGTEAFF.